The 10 T cell receptor beta chains reported below all come from one sample, sequenced in a study of chemoradiotherapy in HPV16-positive cancers. Assay: immunoSEQ multiplex PCR; the TCRdb copy retains only in-frame clones and omits some. The sample lists 20,000 to 25,000 clones, about 86% seen once, with over 4.5% in the top ten. The material was blood, obtained from a patient who underwent chemoradiotherapy. All receptors derive from a human donor with HPV-associated anogenital cancer.

This chain uses TRBV20-1 with TRBJ1-2, with TRBD1 as a possible D gene (6 bases). V lost 0 bases to trimming and J lost 8 bases, with 7 bases between them. Germline-derived CDR1 and CDR2 are DFQATT and SNEGSKA (reference sequence). The CDR3 is 11 residues long. Here the CDR3 reads CSARDQGGYTF. The CDR3 coding sequence is TGCAGTGCTAGAGATCAGGGGGGCTACACCTTC.

V usage is TRBV6-4 and J usage is TRBJ2-3, with D tentatively TRBD2 (7 bases). Trimming removed 2 bases from V and 2 bases from J, with 8 bases in between. The CDR3 totals 14 residues. Germline assignment: CDR1 MRHNA and CDR2 SNTAGT. This CDR3 reads CASSDGGATDTQYF. The CDR3, as DNA: TGTGCCAGCAGTGACGGGGGGGCCACAGATACGCAGTATTTT.

V is TRBV11-2 and J is TRBJ1-1; 7 positions match TRBD1. The CDR3 is 14 residues long. Trimming at V came to 5 bases and at J to 6 bases, leaving 9 bases not matched to a gene. The V gene's germline CDR1 is SGHAT and CDR2 FQNNGV. CDR3 sequence (DNA): TGTGCCAGCAGCCCAGGGGGGCGTAGGGCTGAAGCTTTCTTT. It encodes CASSPGGRRAEAFF.

V usage is TRBV5-6 and J usage is TRBJ2-2; D is unresolved. Trimming pared 3 bases from V and 1 base from J, leaving 16 bases between. This CDR3 is built from 17 residues. CDR1 is SGHDT, CDR2 YYEEEE, per germline. The CDR3 is CASSSVPGPENTGELFF. The DNA of the CDR3 is TGTGCCAGCAGCTCGGTCCCAGGACCGGAGAACACCGGGGAGCTGTTTTTT.

The V and J genes are TRBV28 and TRBJ1-2; D unclear. Trimming removed 8 bases from V and 1 base from J, with 14 bases in between. The CDR3 is 14 residues long. CDR1 and CDR2 (germline): MDHEN, SYDVKM. The CDR3 sequence is CASEETGNNYGYTF. For the CDR3, the DNA is TGTGCCAGCGAGGAGACCGGGAATAACTATGGCTACACCTTC.

The genes are TRBV5-4 and TRBJ2-5; 10 bases are a match to TRBD1. The CDR3 is made up of 15 amino acids. Trimming took 3 bases from V and 3 from J; bases not matched to a gene: 5. Germline assignment: CDR1 SGHNT and CDR2 YYREEE (reference sequence). For the CDR3, the DNA is TGTGCCAGCAGCTCCCCCGGGACAGGGGAAGAGACCCAGTACTTC. Residues: CASSSPGTGEETQYF.

This clone was seen more than once but under ten times. This chain connects TRBV10-1 to TRBJ1-1; TRBD1 aligns across 7 bases. Germline V gene data show CDR1 as WNHNN and CDR2 as SYGVQD (reference sequence). The trim removed 1 base at V and 4 bases at J, leaving 3 bases unmatched. This CDR3 is built from 14 residues. The CDR3: CASSEFPGGTEAFF. The CDR3 coding sequence is TGCGCCAGCAGTGAGTTTCCAGGGGGCACTGAAGCTTTCTTT.

The V gene is TRBV6-5, the J gene TRBJ1-5, with D maybe TRBD1 (6 bases). The CDR3 loop spans 13 amino acids. The V gene lost 6 bases and the J gene lost 6 bases, with 12 bases spanning the gap. CDR1 and CDR2 from the germline V gene are MNHEY and SVGAGI. CDR3 DNA sequence: TGTGCCAGCAGCCCTACGGACAGTCAGCCCCAGCATTTT. This encodes CASSPTDSQPQHF.

The chain links TRBV7-3 to TRBJ2-2; 7 positions match TRBD1. V was pared by 5 bases and J by 5 bases, with 2 bases of the junction left unmatched. This CDR3 spans 13 amino acids. CDR1 SGHTA and CDR2 FQGTGA come from the germline V gene. As DNA, the CDR3 is TGTGCCAGCAGCCAGACAGGGACCGGGGAGCTGTTTTTT. Its translation: CASSQTGTGELFF.

The chain joins TRBV27 to TRBJ2-3, with 10 bases lining up with TRBD2. Per germline, CDR1 MNHEY and CDR2 SMNVEV (reference sequence). V trimming: 2 bases; J trimming: 3 bases; junction bases outside the gene matches: 8. This CDR3 spans 17 amino acids. Here the CDR3 reads CASSLKVASGRTDTQYF. CDR3 bases: TGTGCCAGCAGTTTAAAGGTGGCTAGCGGGAGAACAGATACGCAGTATTTT.